One TCR beta chain is described in this entry. Its target is unknown. The sample belongs to a study of cytomegalovirus exposure and HLA in healthy donors. In germline, CDR1 is MGHRA, CDR2 YSYEKL. J gave up 3 bases and V 1 base, and 2 bases lay outside the gene matches. The CDR3 has 14 amino acids. Overall study results and limits: No immune exposure information besides CMV serostatus was available. Most CMV-associated TCR beta chains were later found to appear HLA-restricted. Analyzed later, association rates of TCRs varied across HLA loci, with DRB1 most and HLA-C fewest.

Healthy bone marrow donors formed the donor group. The study ran its PCR with 60 Vbeta and 13 Jbeta primers. Clones were sequenced by immunoSEQ multiplex PCR, and TCRdb holds only the in-frame ones, with some missing. The sample holds about 140,000 clones, about four fifths seen once. The chain joins TRBV4-1 to TRBJ2-7, with 8 nucleotides matching TRBD1. The sample taken for sequencing was PBMCs. The clonotype comes from a man between 18 and 35 years old in good health and CMV-seropositive. Written as DNA, the CDR3 is TGCGCCAGCAGCCAAGGACAGGGGAACTACGAGCAGTACTTC. It specifies CASSQGQGNYEQYF.